This entry concerns a single TCR beta chain. The data belong to a study of cytomegalovirus exposure and HLA in healthy donors. PCR involved 60 Vbeta and 13 Jbeta primers. Method: immunoSEQ multiplex PCR; TCRdb's copy keeps in-frame clones and lacks some. The repertoire holds tens of thousands of clones, with approximately 80% as singletons. CDR1 and CDR2 (germline): SGHRS, YFSETQ. The CDR3 is 15 amino acids. Trimming took 4 bases from V and 8 from J; bases not matched to a gene: 11. Sequenced sample: PBMCs. J is TRBJ1-4 and V is TRBV5-1, with 7 nucleotides matching TRBD1. The TCR was taken from a female donor in good health and CMV-seronegative. CDR3 DNA: TGCGCCAGCAGCGCATCTACAGGGGCGCCCGAAAAACTGTTTTTT. It is translated as CASSASTGAPEKLFF.